Listed below are T cell receptor beta chains from one sample, sequenced in a study of cytomegalovirus exposure and HLA in healthy donors. Some clones are missing from TCRdb's copy, which holds only in-frame ones; the method was immunoSEQ multiplex PCR. The sample gives roughly 200,000 clones, 85% to 90% of which show up once; roughly 1.3% is in the top ten. The material sequenced was PBMCs. The receptors were sampled from a man under 40 in good health and CMV-seronegative. Both conserved end residues are part of each CDR3. The order of the fields is J gene, V gene, D gene, clone size, CDR3 protein, CDR3 DNA. D genes are given only for firm matches. Expanded clones get a size class; other rows say once, few or many, or leave the size out.

TRBJ2-5 | TRBV18 | - | - | CASSPAVQETQYF | TGTGCCAGCTCACCGGCAGTACAAGAGACCCAGTACTTC
TRBJ1-3 | TRBV11-2 | TRBD1 | once | CASSLGQGAIESGNTIYF | TGTGCCAGCAGCTTAGGGCAGGGGGCGATCGAATCTGGAAACACCATATATTTT
TRBJ2-5 | TRBV5-6 | TRBD1 | - | CASSLTGETETQYF | TGTGCCAGCAGCTTGACAGGGGAGACGGAGACCCAGTACTTC
TRBJ1-1 | TRBV6-1 | TRBD1 | - | CASRGQGMNTEAFF | TGTGCCAGCAGGGGACAGGGGATGAACACTGAAGCTTTCTTT
TRBJ2-7 | TRBV2 | - | - | CASRPFAGRAYEQYF | TGTGCCAGCAGACCCTTCGCGGGACGAGCCTACGAGCAGTACTTC
TRBJ1-2 | TRBV7-9 | - | - | CASSHRDTNYGYTF | TGTGCCAGCAGTCACAGGGACACCAACTATGGCTACACCTTC
TRBJ2-4 | TRBV5-4 | - | - | CASRLLAKNIQYF | TGTGCCAGCAGGTTACTAGCCAAAAACATTCAGTACTTC
TRBJ2-2 | TRBV2 | - | - | CASSDRTRTGELFF | TGTGCCAGCAGTGACAGGACTCGGACCGGGGAGCTGTTTTTT
TRBJ1-5 | TRBV6-1 | TRBD1 | - | CASSEVPAGTGGQPQHF | TGTGCCAGCAGTGAGGTCCCCGCCGGGACAGGGGGACAGCCCCAGCATTTT
TRBJ2-2 | TRBV6-5 | TRBD1 | - | CASRRTGGDTGELFF | TGTGCCAGCAGGCGGACAGGGGGGGACACCGGGGAGCTGTTTTTT
TRBJ2-7 | TRBV2 | - | once | CASSGDNEQYF | TGTGCCAGCAGTGGGGACAACGAGCAGTACTTC